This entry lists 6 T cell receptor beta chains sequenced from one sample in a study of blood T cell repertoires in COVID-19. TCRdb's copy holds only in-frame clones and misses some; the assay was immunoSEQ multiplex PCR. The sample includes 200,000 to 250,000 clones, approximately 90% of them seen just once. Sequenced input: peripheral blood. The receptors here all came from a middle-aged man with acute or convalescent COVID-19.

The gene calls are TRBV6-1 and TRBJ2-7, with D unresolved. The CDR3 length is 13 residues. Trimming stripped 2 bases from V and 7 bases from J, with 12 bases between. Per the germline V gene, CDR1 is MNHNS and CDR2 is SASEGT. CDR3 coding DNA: TGTGCCAGCAGTGAAACCCGGTCGAGGGAGCAGTACTTC. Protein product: CASSETRSREQYF.

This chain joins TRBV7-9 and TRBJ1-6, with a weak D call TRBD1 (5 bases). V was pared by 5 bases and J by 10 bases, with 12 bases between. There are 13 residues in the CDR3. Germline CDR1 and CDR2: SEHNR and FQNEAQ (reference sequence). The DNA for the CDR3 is TGTGCCAGCAGCCAGGACACCATATCACCCCTCCACTTT. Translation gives CASSQDTISPLHF. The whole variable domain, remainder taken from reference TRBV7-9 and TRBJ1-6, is DTGVSQNPRHKITKRGQNVTFRCDPISEHNRLYWYRQTLGQGPEFLTYFQNEAQLEKSRLLSDRFSAERPKGSFSTLEIQRTEQGDSAMYLCASSQDTISPLHFGNGTRLTVT.

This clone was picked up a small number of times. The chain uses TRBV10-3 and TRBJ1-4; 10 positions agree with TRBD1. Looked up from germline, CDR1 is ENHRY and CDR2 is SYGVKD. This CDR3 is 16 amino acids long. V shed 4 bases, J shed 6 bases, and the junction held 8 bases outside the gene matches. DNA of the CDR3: TGTGCCATCAGTGGGGGGACAGGGGCATGGGATGAAAAACTGTTTTTT. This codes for CAISGGTGAWDEKLFF.

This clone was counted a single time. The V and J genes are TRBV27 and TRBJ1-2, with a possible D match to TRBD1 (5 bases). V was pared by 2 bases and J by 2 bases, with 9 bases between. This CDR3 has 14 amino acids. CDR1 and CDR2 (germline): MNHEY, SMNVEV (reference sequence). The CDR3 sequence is CASSLGRGNYGYTF. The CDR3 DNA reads TGTGCCAGCAGTTTAGGCCGGGGGAACTATGGCTACACCTTC.

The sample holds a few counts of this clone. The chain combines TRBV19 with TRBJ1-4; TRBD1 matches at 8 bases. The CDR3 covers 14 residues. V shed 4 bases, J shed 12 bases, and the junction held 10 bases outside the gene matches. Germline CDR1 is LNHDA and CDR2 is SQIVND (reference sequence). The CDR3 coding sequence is TGTGCCAGTAGTACGGACAGGGTGGACGACGAACTGTTTTTT. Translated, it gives CASSTDRVDDELFF.

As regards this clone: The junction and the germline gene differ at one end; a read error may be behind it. In nucleotides, the CDR3 is TGTGCCAGCAGAGAAGCCCGGGGTTATGGCTACACCTTC. This translates into CASREARGYGYTF. The gene calls are TRBV2 and TRBJ1-2; D gene uncertain. This CDR3 contains 13 residues. The germline V gene has CDR1 SNHLY and CDR2 FYNNEI.